Sequencing of this TCR beta chain was carried out in a study of CD8+ T cells in alopecia areata. Reverse transcription of extracted RNA yielded cDNA, which provided the sequencing template. Here immunoSEQ multiplex PCR was the method, and the copy in TCRdb shows in-frame clones only, minus some. The top ten hold roughly 4.3% of the sample, which has around 130,000 clones, 58% seen once. The CDR3 is made up of 15 amino acids. The junction had 12 bases not matched to a gene; V was cut back by 5 bases and J by 9 bases. Germline CDR1 GTSNPN, CDR2 SVGIG (reference sequence). V is TRBV30 and J is TRBJ2-1; 11 nucleotides agree with TRBD2. The source material was CD4+ T cells sorted from blood, sampled at week 0. The sequence came from a human donor with alopecia areata. The CDR3, as DNA: TGTGCCTGGGCGCCGGGACTAGCGGCTTTTGTTGAGCAGTTCTTC. The encoded protein is CAWAPGLAAFVEQFF.